This TCR beta chain was recorded in a study of Ad26.COV2.S vaccination and SARS-CoV-2 variants. Points from the study as a whole: Responses of spike-specific T cells (both CD8+ and CD4+) reportedly showed substantial breadth after vaccination.

Treatment meaning: around 19 received Ad26.COV2.S at low or high dose, single or two shots; roughly 5 received placebo; per-sample allocation not given. Specimens were obtained on day 63 following the first vaccine or placebo injection. Notes on this clone: Its antigen is unidentified.

Generated by immunoSEQ multiplex PCR, the TCRdb table keeps only in-frame clones and is missing some. The sample consists of some 290,000 clones, around 83% of them appearing once. Between the trimmed V and J ends, which lost 3 bases and 2 bases, there was a span of 16 bases. CDR1 is DFQATT and CDR2 is SNEGSKA in the germline V gene (reference sequence). The length of the CDR3 is 15 residues. Sequencing used peripheral blood, obtained in a trial of Ad26.COV2.S vaccine versus placebo. The gene calls are TRBV20-1 and TRBJ1-1, with D unresolved. This TCR was sampled from a person aged 18-65 years who received the Ad26.COV2.S COVID-19 vaccine or a placebo. The CDR3 protein is CSASRLGRINTEAFF. The CDR3 DNA is TGCAGTGCTAGTCGCTTGGGTCGCATAAACACTGAAGCTTTCTTT.